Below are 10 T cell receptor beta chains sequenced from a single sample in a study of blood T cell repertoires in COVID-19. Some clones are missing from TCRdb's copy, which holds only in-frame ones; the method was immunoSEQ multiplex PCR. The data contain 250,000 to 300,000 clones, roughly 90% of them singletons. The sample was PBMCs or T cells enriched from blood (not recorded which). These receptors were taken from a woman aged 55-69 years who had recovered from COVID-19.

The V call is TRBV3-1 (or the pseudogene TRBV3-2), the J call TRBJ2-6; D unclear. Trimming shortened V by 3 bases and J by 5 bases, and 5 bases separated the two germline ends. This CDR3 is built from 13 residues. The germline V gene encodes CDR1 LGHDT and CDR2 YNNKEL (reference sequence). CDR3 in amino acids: CASSHLRANVLTF. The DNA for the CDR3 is TGTGCCAGCAGCCACCTCCGGGCCAACGTCCTGACTTTC.

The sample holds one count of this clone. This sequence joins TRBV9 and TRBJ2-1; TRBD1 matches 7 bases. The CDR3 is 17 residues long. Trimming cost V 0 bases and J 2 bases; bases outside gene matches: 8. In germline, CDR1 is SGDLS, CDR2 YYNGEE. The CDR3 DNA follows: TGTGCCAGCAGCGTAGTAGCCGAGACAGGGCCCTACAATGAGCAGTTCTTC. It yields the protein CASSVVAETGPYNEQFF.

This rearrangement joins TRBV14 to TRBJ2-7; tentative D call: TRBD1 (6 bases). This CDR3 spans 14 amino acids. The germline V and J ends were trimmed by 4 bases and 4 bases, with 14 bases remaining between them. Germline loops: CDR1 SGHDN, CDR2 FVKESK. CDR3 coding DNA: TGTGCCAGCAGCCCATTTAGGACAGAGTACGAGCAGTACTTC. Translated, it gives CASSPFRTEYEQYF.

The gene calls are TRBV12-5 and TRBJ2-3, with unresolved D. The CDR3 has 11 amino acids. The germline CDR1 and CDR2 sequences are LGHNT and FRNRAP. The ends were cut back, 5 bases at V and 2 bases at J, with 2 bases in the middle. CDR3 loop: CASGLTDTQYF. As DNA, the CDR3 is TGTGCTAGTGGTCTCACAGATACGCAGTATTTT.

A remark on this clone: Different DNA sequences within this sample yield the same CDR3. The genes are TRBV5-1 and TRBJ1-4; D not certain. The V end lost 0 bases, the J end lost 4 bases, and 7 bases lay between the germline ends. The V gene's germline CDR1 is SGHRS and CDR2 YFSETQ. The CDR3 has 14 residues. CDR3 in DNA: TGCGCCAGCAGCTTGGCCGGGTATAATGAAAAACTGTTTTTT. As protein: CASSLAGYNEKLFF. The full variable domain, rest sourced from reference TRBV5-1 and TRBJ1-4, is KAGVTQTPRYLIKTRGQQVTLSCSPISGHRSVSWYQQTPGQGLQFLFEYFSETQRNKGNFPGRFSGRQFSNSRSEMNVSTLELGDSALYLCASSLAGYNEKLFFGSGTQLSVL.

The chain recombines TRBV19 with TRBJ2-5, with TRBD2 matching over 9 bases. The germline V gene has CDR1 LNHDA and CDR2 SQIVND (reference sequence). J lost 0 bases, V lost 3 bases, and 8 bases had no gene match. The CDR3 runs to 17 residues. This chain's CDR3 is CASSMEGSGRYQETQYF. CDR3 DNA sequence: TGTGCCAGTAGTATGGAGGGTAGCGGGAGATACCAAGAGACCCAGTACTTC. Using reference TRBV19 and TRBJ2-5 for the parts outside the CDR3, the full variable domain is DGGITQSPKYLFRKEGQNVTLSCEQNLNHDAMYWYRQDPGQGLRLIYYSQIVNDFQKGDIAEGYSVSREKKESFPLTVTSAQKNPTAFYLCASSMEGSGRYQETQYFGPGTRLLVL.

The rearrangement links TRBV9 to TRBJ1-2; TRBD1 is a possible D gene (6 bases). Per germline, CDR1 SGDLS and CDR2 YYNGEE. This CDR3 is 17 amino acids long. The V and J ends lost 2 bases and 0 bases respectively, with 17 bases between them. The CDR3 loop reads CASSVPRSTGPNYGYTF. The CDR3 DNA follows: TGTGCCAGCAGCGTTCCTAGATCGACAGGACCTAACTATGGCTACACCTTC.

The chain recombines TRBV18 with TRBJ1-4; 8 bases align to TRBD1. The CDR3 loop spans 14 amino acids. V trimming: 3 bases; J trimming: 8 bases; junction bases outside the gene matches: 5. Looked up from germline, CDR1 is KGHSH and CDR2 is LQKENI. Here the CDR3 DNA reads TGTGCCAGCTCACCCCAGGGGGCCTGGGAAAAACTGTTTTTT. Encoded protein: CASSPQGAWEKLFF. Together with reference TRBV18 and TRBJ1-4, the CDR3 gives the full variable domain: NAGVMQNPRHLVRRRGQEARLRCSPMKGHSHVYWYRQLPEEGLKFMVYLQKENIIDESGMPKERFSAEFPKEGPSILRIQQVVRGDSAAYFCASSPQGAWEKLFFGSGTQLSVL.

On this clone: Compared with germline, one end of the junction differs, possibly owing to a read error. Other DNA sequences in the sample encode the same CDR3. Here the CDR3 DNA reads TGTGCAAGCAGGCGGGGCGCGAACACCGGGGAGCTGTTTTTT. It encodes CASRRGANTGELFF. The rearrangement joins TRBV2 to TRBJ2-2, with D maybe TRBD2 (6 bases). Per the germline V gene, CDR1 is SNHLY and CDR2 is FYNNEI. There are 14 residues in the CDR3.

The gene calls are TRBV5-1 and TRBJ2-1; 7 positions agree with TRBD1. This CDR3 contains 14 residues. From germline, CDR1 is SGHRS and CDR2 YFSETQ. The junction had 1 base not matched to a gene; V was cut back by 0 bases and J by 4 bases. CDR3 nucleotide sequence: TGCGCCAGCAGCTTGGGACAGGGTTACAATGAGCAGTTCTTC. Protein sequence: CASSLGQGYNEQFF.